This T cell receptor (beta chain) was documented in a study of blood T cell repertoires in COVID-19. Produced via immunoSEQ multiplex PCR; TCRdb's table is partial and in-frame only. The sample lists approximately 140,000 clones, just over 85% seen once, with 1.5% to 1.9% in the top ten. The CDR3 is made up of 14 amino acids. CDR1 and CDR2 (germline): MRHNA, SNTAGT. Trimming removed 10 bases from V and 4 bases from J; junction bases left unmatched: 10. This chain uses TRBV6-4 with TRBJ1-3, with TRBD1 matching over 7 bases. This sequence originates from a woman aged 55-75 years with acute or convalescent COVID-19. The specimen sequenced was peripheral blood. In DNA, the CDR3 is TGTGCCATACCGGTGCCGACAGGGGGAAACACCATATATTTT. Translated, it gives CAIPVPTGGNTIYF.